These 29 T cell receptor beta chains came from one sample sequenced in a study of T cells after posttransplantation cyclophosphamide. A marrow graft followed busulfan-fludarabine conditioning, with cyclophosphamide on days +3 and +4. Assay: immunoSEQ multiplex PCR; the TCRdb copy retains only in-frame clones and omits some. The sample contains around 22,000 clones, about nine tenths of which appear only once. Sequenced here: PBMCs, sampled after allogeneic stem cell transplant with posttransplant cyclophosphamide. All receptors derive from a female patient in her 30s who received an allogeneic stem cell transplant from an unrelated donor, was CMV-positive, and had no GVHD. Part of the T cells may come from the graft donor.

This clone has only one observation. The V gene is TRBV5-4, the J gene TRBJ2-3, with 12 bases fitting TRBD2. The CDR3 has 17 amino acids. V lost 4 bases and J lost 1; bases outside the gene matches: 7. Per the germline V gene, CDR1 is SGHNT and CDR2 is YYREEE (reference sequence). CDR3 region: CASSRQLAGGGTDTQYF. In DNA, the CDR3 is TGTGCCAGCAGCCGTCAACTAGCGGGGGGCGGCACAGATACGCAGTATTTT.

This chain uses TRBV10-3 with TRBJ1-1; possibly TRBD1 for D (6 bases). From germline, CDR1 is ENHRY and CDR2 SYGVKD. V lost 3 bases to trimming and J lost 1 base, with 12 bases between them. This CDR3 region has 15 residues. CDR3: CAISEGGQGNTEAFF. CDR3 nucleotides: TGTGCCATCAGTGAAGGGGGTCAGGGGAACACTGAAGCTTTCTTT.

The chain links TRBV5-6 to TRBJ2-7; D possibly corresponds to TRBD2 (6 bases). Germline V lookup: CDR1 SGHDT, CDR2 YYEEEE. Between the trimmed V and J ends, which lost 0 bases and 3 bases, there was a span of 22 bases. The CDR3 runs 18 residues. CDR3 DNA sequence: TGTGCCAGCAGCTTGGGGGCGGCGGGGTCATCATTCTTCTACGAGCAGTACTTC. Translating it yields CASSLGAAGSSFFYEQYF.

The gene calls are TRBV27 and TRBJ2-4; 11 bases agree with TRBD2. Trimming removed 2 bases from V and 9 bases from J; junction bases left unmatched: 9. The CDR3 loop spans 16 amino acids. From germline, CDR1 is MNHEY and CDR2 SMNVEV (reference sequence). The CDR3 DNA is TGTGCCAGCAGTTTAATAGTTAGCGGGGGGGCCGGCATTCAGTACTTC. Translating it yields CASSLIVSGGAGIQYF.

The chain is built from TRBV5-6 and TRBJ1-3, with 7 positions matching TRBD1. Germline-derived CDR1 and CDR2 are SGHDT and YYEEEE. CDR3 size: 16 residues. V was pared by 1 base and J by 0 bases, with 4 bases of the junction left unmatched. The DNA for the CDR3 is TGTGCCAGCAGCTTGTTAGGGGGCTACTCTGGAAACACCATATATTTT. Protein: CASSLLGGYSGNTIYF.

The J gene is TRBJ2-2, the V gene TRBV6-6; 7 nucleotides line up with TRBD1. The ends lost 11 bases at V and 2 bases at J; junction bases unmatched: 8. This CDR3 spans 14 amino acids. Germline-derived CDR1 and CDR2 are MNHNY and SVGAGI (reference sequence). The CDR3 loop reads CAVDRQGNTGELFF. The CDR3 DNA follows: TGTGCCGTCGATCGACAGGGAAACACCGGGGAGCTGTTTTTT.

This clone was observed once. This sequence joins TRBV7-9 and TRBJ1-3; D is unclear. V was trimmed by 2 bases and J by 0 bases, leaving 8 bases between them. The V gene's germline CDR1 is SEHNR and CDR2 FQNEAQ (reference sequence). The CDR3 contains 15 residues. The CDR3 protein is CASSLNTNSGNTIYF. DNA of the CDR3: TGTGCCAGCAGCTTAAACACCAACTCTGGAAACACCATATATTTT.

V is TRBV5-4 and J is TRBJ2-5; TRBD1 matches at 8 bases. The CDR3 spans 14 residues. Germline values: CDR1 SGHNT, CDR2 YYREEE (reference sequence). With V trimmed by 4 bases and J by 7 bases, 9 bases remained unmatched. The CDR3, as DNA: TGTGCCAGCAGCACGGGACAGGATGGGGGGACCCAGTACTTC. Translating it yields CASSTGQDGGTQYF.

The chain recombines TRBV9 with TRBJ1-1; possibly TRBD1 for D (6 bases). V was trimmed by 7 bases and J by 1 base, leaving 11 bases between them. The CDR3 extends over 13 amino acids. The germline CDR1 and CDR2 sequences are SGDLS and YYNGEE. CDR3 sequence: CASSGGANTEAFF. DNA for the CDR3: TGTGCCAGCTCGGGGGGGGCGAACACTGAAGCTTTCTTT.

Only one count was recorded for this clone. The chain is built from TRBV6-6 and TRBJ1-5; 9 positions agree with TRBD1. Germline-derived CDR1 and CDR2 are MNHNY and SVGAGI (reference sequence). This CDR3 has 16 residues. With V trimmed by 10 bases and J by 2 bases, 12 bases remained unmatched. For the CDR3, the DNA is TGTGCCATCTCCGGACAGGGGAAAATGGGCAATCAGCCCCAGCATTTT. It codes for CAISGQGKMGNQPQHF.

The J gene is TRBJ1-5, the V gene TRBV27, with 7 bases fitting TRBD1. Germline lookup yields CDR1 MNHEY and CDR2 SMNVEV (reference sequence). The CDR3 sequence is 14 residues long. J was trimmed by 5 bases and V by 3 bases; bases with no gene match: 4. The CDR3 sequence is CASSFKGADQPQHF. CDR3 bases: TGTGCCAGCAGTTTTAAGGGGGCAGATCAGCCCCAGCATTTT.

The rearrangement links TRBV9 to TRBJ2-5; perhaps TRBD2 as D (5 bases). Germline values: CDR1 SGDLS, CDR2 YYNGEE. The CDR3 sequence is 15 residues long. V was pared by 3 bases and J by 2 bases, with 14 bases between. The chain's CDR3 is CASSGGSGMQETQYF. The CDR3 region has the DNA TGTGCCAGCAGCGGGGGATCGGGGATGCAAGAGACCCAGTACTTC.

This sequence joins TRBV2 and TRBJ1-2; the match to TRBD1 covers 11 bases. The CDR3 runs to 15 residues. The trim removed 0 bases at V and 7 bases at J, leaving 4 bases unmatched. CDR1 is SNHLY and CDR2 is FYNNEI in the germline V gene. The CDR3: CASSEALDRGLGYTF. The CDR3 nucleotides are TGTGCCAGCAGTGAAGCTCTGGACAGGGGGCTTGGCTACACCTTC.

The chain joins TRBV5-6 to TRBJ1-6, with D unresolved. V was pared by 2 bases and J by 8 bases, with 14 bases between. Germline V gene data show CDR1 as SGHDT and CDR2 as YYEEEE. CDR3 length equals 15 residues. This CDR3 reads CASSFEGSKDSPLHF. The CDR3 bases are TGTGCCAGCAGCTTCGAGGGTAGTAAAGATTCACCCCTCCACTTT.

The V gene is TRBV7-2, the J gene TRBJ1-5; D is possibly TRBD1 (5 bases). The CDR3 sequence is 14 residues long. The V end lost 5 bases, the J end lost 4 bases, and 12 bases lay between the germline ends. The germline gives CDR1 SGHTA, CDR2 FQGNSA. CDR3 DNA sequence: TGTGCCAGCAGCCCCGGACATTCGAATCAGCCCCAGCATTTT. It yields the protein CASSPGHSNQPQHF.

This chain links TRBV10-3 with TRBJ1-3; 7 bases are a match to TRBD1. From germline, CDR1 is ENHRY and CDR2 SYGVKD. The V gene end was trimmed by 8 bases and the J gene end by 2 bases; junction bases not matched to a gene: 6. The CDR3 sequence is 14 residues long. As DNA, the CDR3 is TGTGCCATCTTGAACCAGGGGGCTGGAAACACCATATATTTT. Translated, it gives CAILNQGAGNTIYF.

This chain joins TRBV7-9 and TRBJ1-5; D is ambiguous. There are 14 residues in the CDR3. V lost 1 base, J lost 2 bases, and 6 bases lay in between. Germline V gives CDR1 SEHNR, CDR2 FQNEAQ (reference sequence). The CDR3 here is CASSLVAGNQPQHF. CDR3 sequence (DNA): TGTGCCAGCAGCTTAGTGGCAGGCAATCAGCCCCAGCATTTT.

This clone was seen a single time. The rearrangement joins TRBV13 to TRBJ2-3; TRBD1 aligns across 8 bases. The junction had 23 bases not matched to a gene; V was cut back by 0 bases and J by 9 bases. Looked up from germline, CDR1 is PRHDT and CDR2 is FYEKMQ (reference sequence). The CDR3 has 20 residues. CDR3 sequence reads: CASSLGELLQGEFSLRTQYF. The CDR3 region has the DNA TGTGCCAGCAGCTTAGGAGAACTATTACAGGGGGAGTTTAGTTTGAGGACGCAGTATTTT. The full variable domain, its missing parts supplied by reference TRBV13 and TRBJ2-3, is AAGVIQSPRHLIKEKRETATLKCYPIPRHDTVYWYQQGPGQDPQFLISFYEKMQSDKGSIPDRFSAQQFSDYHSELNMSSLELGDSALYFCASSLGELLQGEFSLRTQYFGPGTRLTVL.

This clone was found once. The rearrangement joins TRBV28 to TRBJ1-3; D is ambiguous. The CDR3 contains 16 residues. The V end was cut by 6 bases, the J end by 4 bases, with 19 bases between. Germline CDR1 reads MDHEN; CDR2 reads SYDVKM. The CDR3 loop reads CASSPRTWASGNTIYF. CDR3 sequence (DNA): TGTGCCAGCAGCCCCCGGACTTGGGCGTCCGGAAACACCATATATTTT. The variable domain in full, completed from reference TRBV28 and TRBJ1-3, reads DVKVTQSSRYLVKRTGEKVFLECVQDMDHENMFWYRQDPGLGLRLIYFSYDVKMKEKGDIPEGYSVSREKKERFSLILESASTNQTSMYLCASSPRTWASGNTIYFGEGSWLTVV.

CDR3 sequence (DNA): TGTGCCAGCAGCCCGGACAGGGAAGGATCAAGGCAGTTCTTC. As protein: CASSPDREGSRQFF. The chain recombines TRBV28 with TRBJ2-1; 8 nucleotides match TRBD1. Germline trimming cut 6 bases from V and 12 bases from J; bases unmatched to any gene: 13. CDR1 and CDR2 (germline): MDHEN, SYDVKM. The CDR3 is made up of 14 amino acids.

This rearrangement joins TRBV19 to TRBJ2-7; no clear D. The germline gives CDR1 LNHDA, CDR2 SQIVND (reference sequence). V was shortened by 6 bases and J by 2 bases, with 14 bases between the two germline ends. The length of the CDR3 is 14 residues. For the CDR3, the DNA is TGTGCCAGTAGGCGAGAGCAGGCCGCCTACGAGCAGTACTTC. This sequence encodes CASRREQAAYEQYF.

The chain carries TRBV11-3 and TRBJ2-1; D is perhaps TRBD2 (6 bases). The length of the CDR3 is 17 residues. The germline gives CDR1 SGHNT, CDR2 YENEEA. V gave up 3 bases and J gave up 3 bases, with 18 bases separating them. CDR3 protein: CASSLGRRDVYYNEQFF. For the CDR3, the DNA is TGTGCCAGCAGCTTGGGACGGCGGGACGTCTACTACAATGAGCAGTTCTTC.

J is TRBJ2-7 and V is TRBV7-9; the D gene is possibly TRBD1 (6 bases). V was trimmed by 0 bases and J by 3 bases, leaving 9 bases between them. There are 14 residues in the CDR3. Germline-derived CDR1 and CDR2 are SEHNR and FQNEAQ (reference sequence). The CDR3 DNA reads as TGTGCCAGCAGCTTAGCTGGACAGTACTACGAGCAGTACTTC. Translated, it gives CASSLAGQYYEQYF. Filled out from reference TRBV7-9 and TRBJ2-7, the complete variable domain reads DTGVSQNPRHKITKRGQNVTFRCDPISEHNRLYWYRQTLGQGPEFLTYFQNEAQLEKSRLLSDRFSAERPKGSFSTLEIQRTEQGDSAMYLCASSLAGQYYEQYFGPGTRLTVT.

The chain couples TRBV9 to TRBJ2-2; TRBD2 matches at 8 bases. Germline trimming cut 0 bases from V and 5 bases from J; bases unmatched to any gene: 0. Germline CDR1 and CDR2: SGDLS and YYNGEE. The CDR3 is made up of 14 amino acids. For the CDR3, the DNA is TGTGCCAGCAGCGTAGCGGGGGGGACCGGGGAGCTGTTTTTT. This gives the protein CASSVAGGTGELFF.

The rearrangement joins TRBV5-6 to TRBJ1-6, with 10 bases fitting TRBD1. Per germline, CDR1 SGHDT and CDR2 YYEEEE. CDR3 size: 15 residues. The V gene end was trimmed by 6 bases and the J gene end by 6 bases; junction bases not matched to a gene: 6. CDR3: CASIGTGAPNSPLHF. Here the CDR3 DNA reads TGTGCCAGCATCGGGACAGGGGCCCCTAATTCACCCCTCCACTTT.

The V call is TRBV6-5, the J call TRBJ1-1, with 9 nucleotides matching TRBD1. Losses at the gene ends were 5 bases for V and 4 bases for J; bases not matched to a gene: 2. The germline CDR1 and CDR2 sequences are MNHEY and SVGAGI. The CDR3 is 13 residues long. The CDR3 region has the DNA TGTGCCAGCAGTGTACAGGGGGCCACTGAAGCTTTCTTT. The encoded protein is CASSVQGATEAFF.

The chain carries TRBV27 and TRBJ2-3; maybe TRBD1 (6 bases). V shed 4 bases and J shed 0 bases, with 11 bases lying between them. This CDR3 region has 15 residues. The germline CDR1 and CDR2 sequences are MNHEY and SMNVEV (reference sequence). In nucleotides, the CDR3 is TGTGCCAGCAGTTACCGGGACACAAGCACAGATACGCAGTATTTT. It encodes CASSYRDTSTDTQYF.

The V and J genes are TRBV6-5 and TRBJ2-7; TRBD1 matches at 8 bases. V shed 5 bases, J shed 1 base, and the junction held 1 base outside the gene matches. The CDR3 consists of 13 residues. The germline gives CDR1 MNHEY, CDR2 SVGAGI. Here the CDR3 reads CASSRTGSYEQYF. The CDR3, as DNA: TGTGCCAGCAGTAGGACAGGGTCCTACGAGCAGTACTTC.

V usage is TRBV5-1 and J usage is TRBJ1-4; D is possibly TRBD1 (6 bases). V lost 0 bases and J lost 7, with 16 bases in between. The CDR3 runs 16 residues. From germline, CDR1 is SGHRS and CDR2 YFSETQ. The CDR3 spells CASSLAGGGRREKLFF. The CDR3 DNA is TGCGCCAGCAGCTTGGCCGGGGGGGGCCGTCGTGAAAAACTGTTTTTT.